Below, 18 T cell receptor beta chains from the same sample are listed, as sequenced in a study of spatial heterogeneity in lung cancer. From the 5' RACE reads, TCRdb called clonotypes with MiXCR, one entry per CDR3 protein. This sample has more than 8,000 distinct CDR3 sequences, with less than 9% found just once. Time point given: sample taken at primary tumor resection. No cell sorting; template was whole RNA from tumor, lung tissue or PBMC. The sequencing here drew on PBMCs, taken at surgery. The receptors shown here come from a female donor with early-stage non-small cell lung cancer.

This clonotype was counted many times. The V call is TRBV5-1, the J call TRBJ2-5, with 7 bases matching TRBD1. CDR3 length: 16 amino acids. Germline V CDR1 and CDR2: SGHRS, YFSETQ. V dropped 4 bases and J dropped 5; count of bases not matched to a gene: 14. The CDR3 DNA reads as TGCGCCAGCAGCCGTGGGACAGCCCAATATTTTGAGACCCAGTACTTC. This translates into CASSRGTAQYFETQYF.

This clonotype counts as medium-sized (0.01 to 0.1%). V and J are TRBV9 and TRBJ2-3; 8 bases map to TRBD2. The CDR3 runs to 14 residues. The V and J ends lost 4 bases and 6 bases, in that order; junction bases with no gene match: 7. Germline V CDR1 and CDR2: SGDLS, YYNGEE. Here the CDR3 reads CASSPGGLQDTQYF. The DNA for the CDR3 is TGTGCCAGCAGCCCGGGAGGGTTGCAGGATACGCAGTATTTT.

In this sample, this clonotype turned up many times. This CDR3 is CASIQRGEADTGELFF. Written as DNA, the CDR3 is TGCGCCAGCATCCAACGGGGGGAGGCGGACACCGGGGAGCTGTTTTTT. The V and J genes are TRBV23-1 and TRBJ2-2; 7 nucleotides agree with TRBD2. TRBV23-1 falls under the ORF class, with uncertain function. The CDR3 has 16 amino acids. The junction had 11 bases not matched to a gene; V was cut back by 7 bases and J by 3 bases.

This clonotype was detected ten times or more. The chain has TRBV20-1 and TRBJ2-7; D might be TRBD1 (5 bases). In germline, CDR1 is DFQATT, CDR2 SNEGSKA (reference sequence). The CDR3 is made up of 14 amino acids. V lost 6 bases to trimming and J lost 0 bases, with 15 bases between them. Here the CDR3 DNA reads TGCAGTGCAGAAGGACAAACCCGCTCCTACGAGCAGTACTTC. It specifies CSAEGQTRSYEQYF.

This clonotype appeared a few times. V is TRBV29-1 and J is TRBJ1-1; D is uncertain. The CDR3 has 15 residues. In germline, CDR1 is SQVTM, CDR2 ANQGSEA. The V and J ends lost 1 base and 0 bases respectively, with 12 bases between them. The CDR3 nucleotides read TGCAGCGTTGAAGGGGTCGTAGGATTGAACACTGAAGCTTTCTTT. Translation: CSVEGVVGLNTEAFF.

Many counts were recorded for this clonotype. The chain uses TRBV5-1 and TRBJ1-1; perhaps TRBD1 as D (5 bases). Per germline, CDR1 SGHRS and CDR2 YFSETQ. The CDR3 is made up of 13 amino acids. The V and J ends lost 0 bases and 8 bases respectively, with 11 bases between them. The CDR3 bases are TGCGCCAGCAGCTTGGCTGGGGCGAGGGAAGCTTTCTTT. As protein: CASSLAGAREAFF.

This clonotype was seen many times. The chain uses TRBV7-9 and TRBJ1-1; D is possibly TRBD1 (6 bases). CDR1 SEHNR and CDR2 FQNEAQ come from the germline V gene (reference sequence). The CDR3 loop spans 17 amino acids. V was shortened by 5 bases and J by 2 bases, with 21 bases between the two germline ends. In nucleotides, the CDR3 is TGTGCCAGCAGCATAACAGGGAGATCGTTTAGTAACACTGAAGCTTTCTTT. It yields the protein CASSITGRSFSNTEAFF.

CDR3 loop: CSAAGPPGPGEQFF. CDR3 coding DNA: TGCAGCGCCGCCGGGCCCCCCGGCCCCGGTGAGCAGTTCTTC. V is TRBV20-1 and J is TRBJ2-1; D is ambiguous. CDR3 size: 14 residues. Germline CDR1 DFQATT, CDR2 SNEGSKA (reference sequence).

Many counts were recorded for this clonotype. The chain links TRBV24-1 to TRBJ2-1; 14 bases are a match to TRBD2. The junction had 15 bases not matched to a gene; V was cut back by 3 bases and J by 3 bases. Germline CDR1 reads KGHDR; CDR2 reads SFDVKD. The CDR3 has 21 residues. CDR3 DNA: TGTGCCACCAGTGATCCCAGTTGGACTAGCGGGGGGCTTTCTGTCTACAATGAGCAGTTCTTC. Translating it yields CATSDPSWTSGGLSVYNEQFF.

This clonotype turned up a few times. The chain links TRBV7-8 to TRBJ1-4; tentative D call: TRBD1 (6 bases). Germline lookup yields CDR1 SGHVS and CDR2 FQNEAQ. The CDR3 covers 17 residues. V lost 3 bases, J lost 4 bases, and 18 bases lay in between. The CDR3 is CASSFVRGGLINEKLFF. CDR3 DNA sequence: TGTGCCAGCAGCTTCGTACGGGGGGGGCTCATTAATGAAAAACTGTTTTTT.

The sample holds many counts of this clonotype. The chain links TRBV7-9 to TRBJ2-7; 8 positions match TRBD1. Germline assignment: CDR1 SEHNR and CDR2 FQNEAQ (reference sequence). This CDR3 comprises 16 residues. The junction had 12 bases not matched to a gene; V was cut back by 4 bases and J by 4 bases. The CDR3 coding sequence is TGTGCCAGCAGCTCTAACCCAGGACAGGGCCAATACGAGCAGTACTTC. It is translated as CASSSNPGQGQYEQYF.

By share, this clonotype ranks as medium-sized. The chain recombines TRBV20-1 with TRBJ1-1; the D gene is possibly TRBD1 (6 bases). V shed 6 bases and J shed 1 base, with 21 bases lying between them. The CDR3 covers 16 residues. Germline-derived CDR1 and CDR2 are DFQATT and SNEGSKA (reference sequence). CDR3: CSAQRAGAPANTEAFF. The CDR3, as DNA: TGCAGTGCCCAGAGAGCAGGGGCCCCCGCGAACACTGAAGCTTTCTTT.

Ten or more counts support this clonotype. The V gene is TRBV6-2 or TRBV6-3, the J gene TRBJ2-5; 8 bases fit TRBD1. Trimming removed 6 bases from V and 5 bases from J; junction bases left unmatched: 14. Germline lookup yields CDR1 MNHEY and CDR2 SVGEGT. The CDR3 runs 16 residues. CDR3 sequence (DNA): TGTGCCAGCAGGAGTTTGGGGACAGGAGCTTCGGAGACCCAGTACTTC. This codes for CASRSLGTGASETQYF.

The table lists this clonotype with many counts. The chain has TRBV18 and TRBJ2-7; TRBD2 aligns across 11 bases. This CDR3 is built from 14 residues. V lost 0 bases and J lost 9; bases outside the gene matches: 4. Per the germline V gene, CDR1 is KGHSH and CDR2 is LQKENI. The chain's CDR3 is CASSPPFGLAGQYF. CDR3 bases: TGTGCCAGCTCACCACCCTTCGGACTAGCGGGGCAGTACTTC.

This clonotype came up many times. The rearrangement links TRBV6-2 or TRBV6-3 to TRBJ1-2; D not certain. The V gene's germline CDR1 is MNHEY and CDR2 SVGEGT. The CDR3 runs 11 residues. With 8 bases removed from V and 2 bases from J, the gap between germline ends came to 6 bases. The CDR3 DNA is TGTGCCAGCTCGCGGAACTATGGCTACACCTTC. As protein: CASSRNYGYTF.

At least ten counts were recorded for this clonotype. V usage is TRBV7-8 and J usage is TRBJ2-1, with D maybe TRBD2 (5 bases). The CDR3 length is 15 residues. The germline V gene has CDR1 SGHVS and CDR2 FQNEAQ. Between the trimmed V and J ends, which lost 5 bases and 2 bases, there was a span of 13 bases. This CDR3 is CASSPSAGAYNEQFF. CDR3 sequence (DNA): TGTGCCAGCAGCCCCTCGGCGGGTGCCTACAATGAGCAGTTCTTC. The whole variable domain, filled in from reference TRBV7-8 and TRBJ2-1, reads GAGVSQSPRYKVAKRGQDVALRCDPISGHVSLFWYQQALGQGPEFLTYFQNEAQLDKSGLPSDRFFAERPEGSVSTLKIQRTQQEDSAVYLCASSPSAGAYNEQFFGPGTRLTVL.

By sample fraction, this clonotype is medium-sized. The V and J genes are TRBV11-2 and TRBJ2-7, with D maybe TRBD2 (5 bases). V lost 5 bases to trimming and J lost 5 bases, with 13 bases between them. There are 13 residues in the CDR3. CDR1 is SGHAT and CDR2 is FQNNGV in the germline V gene. The CDR3 spells CASSPRERDEQYF. Written as DNA, the CDR3 is TGTGCCAGCAGCCCTCGCGAGAGGGACGAGCAGTACTTC.

Many counts were recorded for this clonotype. The J gene is TRBJ2-3, the V gene TRBV19; 13 bases agree with TRBD2. V was pared by 5 bases and J by 1 base, with 6 bases of the junction left unmatched. This CDR3 contains 17 residues. CDR1 LNHDA and CDR2 SQIVND come from the germline V gene (reference sequence). The chain's CDR3 is CASSLLGLAGGTDTQYF. In DNA, the CDR3 is TGTGCCAGTAGTCTGCTCGGACTAGCGGGGGGCACAGATACGCAGTATTTT.